This TCR beta chain derives from a study of identifying expanded T cells in peripheral blood. V lost 5 bases and J 7 bases, leaving 21 bases between the germline ends. The V gene's germline CDR1 is SGHTA and CDR2 FQGNSA. CDR3 length: 16 residues. TCRdb's table, derived via immunoSEQ multiplex PCR, lists solely in-frame clones and lacks some. The sample shows more than 95,000 clones, more than 75% of them seen only once. Sequencing was carried out using blood. V usage is TRBV7-2 and J usage is TRBJ1-5; weak D call: TRBD1 (6 bases). This TCR was recovered from a person aged 18-69 years in good health. CDR3 bases: TGTGCCAGCAGCCCTCGGGGGGGGCCGTCAATACAGCCCCAGCATTTT. Protein sequence: CASSPRGGPSIQPQHF.